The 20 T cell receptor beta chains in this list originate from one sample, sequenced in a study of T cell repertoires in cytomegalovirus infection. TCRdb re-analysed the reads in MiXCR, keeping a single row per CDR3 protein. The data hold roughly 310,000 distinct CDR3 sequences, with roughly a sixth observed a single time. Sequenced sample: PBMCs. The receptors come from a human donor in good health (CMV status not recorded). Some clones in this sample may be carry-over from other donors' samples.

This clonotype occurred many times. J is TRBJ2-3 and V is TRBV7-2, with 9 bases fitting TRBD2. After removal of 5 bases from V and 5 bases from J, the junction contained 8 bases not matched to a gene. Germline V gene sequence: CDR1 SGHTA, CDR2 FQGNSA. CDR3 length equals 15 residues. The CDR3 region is CASSPRTSAKDTQYF. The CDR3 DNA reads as TGTGCCAGCAGCCCTCGGACTAGCGCGAAAGATACGCAGTATTTT.

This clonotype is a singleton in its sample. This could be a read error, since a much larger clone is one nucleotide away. In DNA form, the CDR3 reads TGTGCCAGCAGCTTAGCACAGGAGGCCTACGAGCAGTACTTC. This sequence encodes CASSLAQEAYEQYF. This sequence joins TRBV7-2 and TRBJ2-7; D is possibly TRBD1 or TRBD2 (5 bases each). The CDR3 extends over 14 amino acids. Deletions cut 0 bases from V and 2 bases from J, with 8 bases between. From germline, CDR1 is SGHTA and CDR2 FQGNSA.

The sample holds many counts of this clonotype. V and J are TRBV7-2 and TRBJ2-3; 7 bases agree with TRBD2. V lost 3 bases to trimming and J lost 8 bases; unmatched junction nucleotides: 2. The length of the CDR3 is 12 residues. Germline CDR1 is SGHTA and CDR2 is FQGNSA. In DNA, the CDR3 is TGTGCCAGCAGCTTTGGGGGGGGTACGCAGTATTTT. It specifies CASSFGGGTQYF. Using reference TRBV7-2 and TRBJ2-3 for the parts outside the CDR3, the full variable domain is GAGVSQSPSNKVTEKGKDVELRCDPISGHTALYWYRQSLGQGLEFLIYFQGNSAPDKSGLPSDRFSAERTGGSVSTLTIQRTQQEDSAVYLCASSFGGGTQYFGPGTRLTVL.

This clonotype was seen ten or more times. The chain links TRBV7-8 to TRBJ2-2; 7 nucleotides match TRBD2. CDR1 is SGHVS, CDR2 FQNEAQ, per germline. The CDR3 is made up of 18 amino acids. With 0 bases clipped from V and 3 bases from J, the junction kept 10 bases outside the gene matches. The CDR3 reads CASSLATWAGRDTGELFF. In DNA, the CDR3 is TGTGCCAGCAGCTTAGCAACTTGGGCAGGGAGGGACACCGGGGAGCTGTTTTTT.

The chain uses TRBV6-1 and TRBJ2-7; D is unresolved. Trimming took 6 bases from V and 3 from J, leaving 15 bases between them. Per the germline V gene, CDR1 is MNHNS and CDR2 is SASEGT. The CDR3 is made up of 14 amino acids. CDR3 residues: CASSSDSQSYEQYF. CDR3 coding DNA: TGTGCCAGCAGCTCCGATTCCCAGAGCTACGAGCAGTACTTC.

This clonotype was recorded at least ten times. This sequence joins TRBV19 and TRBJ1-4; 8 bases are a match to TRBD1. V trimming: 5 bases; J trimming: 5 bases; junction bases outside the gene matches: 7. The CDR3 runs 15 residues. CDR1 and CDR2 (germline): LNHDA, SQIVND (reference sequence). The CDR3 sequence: CASSLRTGKNEKLFF. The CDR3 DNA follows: TGTGCCAGTAGTCTCCGGACAGGGAAGAATGAAAAACTGTTTTTT. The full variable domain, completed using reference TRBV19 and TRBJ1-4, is DGGITQSPKYLFRKEGQNVTLSCEQNLNHDAMYWYRQDPGQGLRLIYYSQIVNDFQKGDIAEGYSVSREKKESFPLTVTSAQKNPTAFYLCASSLRTGKNEKLFFGSGTQLSVL.

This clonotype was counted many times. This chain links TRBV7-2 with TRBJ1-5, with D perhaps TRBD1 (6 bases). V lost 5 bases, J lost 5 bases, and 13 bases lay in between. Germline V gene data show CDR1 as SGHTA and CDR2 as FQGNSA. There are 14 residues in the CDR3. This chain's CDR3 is CASSRGQNDQPQHF. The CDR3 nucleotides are TGTGCCAGCAGCAGAGGACAGAACGATCAGCCCCAGCATTTT.

The CDR3 loop reads CAISGLAGGMDEQYF. The CDR3 DNA reads as TGTGCCATCAGTGGGCTAGCGGGGGGTATGGACGAGCAGTACTTC. This chain connects TRBV10-3 to TRBJ2-7, with TRBD2 matching over 11 bases. This CDR3 comprises 15 residues. Germline lookup yields CDR1 ENHRY and CDR2 SYGVKD. J lost 5 bases, V lost 4 bases, and 7 bases had no gene match.

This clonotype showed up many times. This chain's CDR3 is CASSGGGTMDSPLHF. As DNA, the CDR3 is TGTGCCAGCAGTGGCGGGGGTACGATGGATTCACCCCTCCACTTT. The chain employs TRBV12-3 or TRBV12-4 and TRBJ1-6; a weak D match, TRBD1 (5 bases). Trimming stripped 5 bases from V and 8 bases from J, with 16 bases between. The CDR3 sequence is 15 residues long.

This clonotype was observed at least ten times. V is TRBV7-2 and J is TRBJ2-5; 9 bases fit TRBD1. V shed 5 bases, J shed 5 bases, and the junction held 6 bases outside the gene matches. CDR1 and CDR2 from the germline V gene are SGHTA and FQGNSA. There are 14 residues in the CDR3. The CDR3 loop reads CASSPGQGTETQYF. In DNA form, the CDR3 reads TGTGCCAGCAGCCCCGGACAGGGGACCGAGACCCAGTACTTC.

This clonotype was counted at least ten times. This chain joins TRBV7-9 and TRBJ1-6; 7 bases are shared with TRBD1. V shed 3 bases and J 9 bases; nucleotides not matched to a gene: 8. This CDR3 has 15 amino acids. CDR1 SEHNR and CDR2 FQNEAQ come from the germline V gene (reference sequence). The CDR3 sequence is CASSFADRLGSPLHF. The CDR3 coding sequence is TGTGCCAGCAGCTTCGCGGACAGGTTGGGTTCACCCCTCCACTTT.

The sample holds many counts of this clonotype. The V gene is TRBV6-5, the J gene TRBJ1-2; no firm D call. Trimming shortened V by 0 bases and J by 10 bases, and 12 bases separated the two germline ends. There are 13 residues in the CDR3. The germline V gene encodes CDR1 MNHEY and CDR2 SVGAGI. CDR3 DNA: TGTGCCAGCAGTTACTCACCCCAGGTTGTCTACACCTTC. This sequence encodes CASSYSPQVVYTF.

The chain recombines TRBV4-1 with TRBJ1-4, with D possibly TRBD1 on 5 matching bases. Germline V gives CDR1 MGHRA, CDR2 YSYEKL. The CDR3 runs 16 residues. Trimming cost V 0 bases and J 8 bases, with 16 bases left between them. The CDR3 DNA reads TGCGCCAGCAGCCAAGATTGGCAGGGCCTACGGGAAAAACTGTTTTTT. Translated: CASSQDWQGLREKLFF.

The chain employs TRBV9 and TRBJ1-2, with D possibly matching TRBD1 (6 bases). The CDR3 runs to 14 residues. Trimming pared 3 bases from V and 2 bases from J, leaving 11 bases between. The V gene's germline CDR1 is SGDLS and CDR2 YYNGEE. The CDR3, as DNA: TGTGCCAGCAGCGAGACCACAGGGAACTATGGCTACACCTTC. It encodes CASSETTGNYGYTF.

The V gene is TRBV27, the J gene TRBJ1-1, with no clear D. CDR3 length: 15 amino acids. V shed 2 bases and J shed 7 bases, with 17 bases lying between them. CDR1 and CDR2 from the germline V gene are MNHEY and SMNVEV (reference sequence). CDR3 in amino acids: CASSLTPDPPGEAFF. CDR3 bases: TGTGCCAGCAGTTTAACCCCCGATCCACCGGGTGAAGCTTTCTTT.

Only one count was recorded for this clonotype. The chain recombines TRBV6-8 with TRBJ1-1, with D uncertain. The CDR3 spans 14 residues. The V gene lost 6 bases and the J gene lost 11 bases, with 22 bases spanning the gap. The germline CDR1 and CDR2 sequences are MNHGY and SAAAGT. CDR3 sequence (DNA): TGTGCCAGCAGGCGGGGAGGGCTAGAGGATCGGGCTTTCTTT. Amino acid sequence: CASRRGGLEDRAFF.

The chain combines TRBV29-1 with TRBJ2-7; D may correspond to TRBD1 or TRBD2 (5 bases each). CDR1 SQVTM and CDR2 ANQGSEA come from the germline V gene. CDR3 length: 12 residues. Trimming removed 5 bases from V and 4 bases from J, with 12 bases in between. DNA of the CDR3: TGCAGCGTTATCGGGGCCAGGTACGAGCAGTACTTC. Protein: CSVIGARYEQYF.

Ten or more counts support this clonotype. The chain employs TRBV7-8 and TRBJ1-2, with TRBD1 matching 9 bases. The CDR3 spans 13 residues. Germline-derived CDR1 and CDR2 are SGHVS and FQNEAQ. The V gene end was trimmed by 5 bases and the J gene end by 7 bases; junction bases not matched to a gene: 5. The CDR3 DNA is TGTGCCAGCAGCCCTTGGGACAGGGTTGGCTACACCTTC. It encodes CASSPWDRVGYTF.

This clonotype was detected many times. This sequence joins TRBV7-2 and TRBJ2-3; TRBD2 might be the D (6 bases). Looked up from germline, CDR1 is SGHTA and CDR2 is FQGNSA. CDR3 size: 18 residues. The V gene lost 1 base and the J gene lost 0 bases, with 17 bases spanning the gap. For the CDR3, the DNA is TGTGCCAGCAGCTTAGAGGCGGGGAGCCCCCCTAGCACAGATACGCAGTATTTT. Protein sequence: CASSLEAGSPPSTDTQYF.

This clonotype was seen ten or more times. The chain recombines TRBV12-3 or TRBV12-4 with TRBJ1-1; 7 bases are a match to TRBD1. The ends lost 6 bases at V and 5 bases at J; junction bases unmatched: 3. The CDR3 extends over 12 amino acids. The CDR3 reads CASSPGGTEAFF. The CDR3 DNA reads TGTGCCAGCAGCCCAGGGGGGACTGAAGCTTTCTTT.